Listed below are T cell receptor beta chains from one sample, sequenced in a study of blood T cell repertoires in COVID-19. Libraries were prepared by immunoSEQ multiplex PCR; TCRdb keeps only in-frame clonotypes and omits some of them. The sample contains hundreds of thousands of clones, roughly 83% of which appear only once. The sample taken for sequencing was peripheral blood. The receptors originated from a man at least 80 years old with acute or convalescent COVID-19. Both conserved end residues are trimmed from each CDR3.

j_call v_call cdr3_aa
TRBJ1-5 TRBV2 ASSGGGAHNQPQH
TRBJ1-1 TRBV28 ASSFRLGQGNTEAF
TRBJ2-3 TRBV5-1 ASSLAGVPDTQY
TRBJ2-1 TRBV6-6 ASSYRPSGRGDEQF
TRBJ1-2 TRBV19 ASSIQGTGYT
TRBJ1-3 TRBV2 ASSGTGGTGNTIY
TRBJ1-6 TRBV3-1/TRBV3-2 ASSSTGGRDSPLH
TRBJ2-2 TRBV30 AWRAKGVPGELF
TRBJ1-1 TRBV7-8 ASRQRRTGGARNTEAF
TRBJ1-5 TRBV6-1 ASSGGDRGYSNQPQH
TRBJ1-1 TRBV6-2/TRBV6-3 ASSYSGQGGEAF
TRBJ2-7 TRBV27 ASSFTSAGTRTYEQY
TRBJ1-3 TRBV19 ASISSSAGIIVGNTIY
TRBJ2-1 TRBV6-6 ASSSVSGTGSGEQF
TRBJ2-1 TRBV24-1 ATSDSSFWGGSYNEQF
TRBJ1-1 TRBV3-1/TRBV3-2 ASSQGIVFQNF
TRBJ1-4 TRBV19 ASSTGAGGRAEKLF
TRBJ2-7 TRBV18 ASSPGQYEQY
TRBJ2-7 TRBV20-1 SASGQGEQY